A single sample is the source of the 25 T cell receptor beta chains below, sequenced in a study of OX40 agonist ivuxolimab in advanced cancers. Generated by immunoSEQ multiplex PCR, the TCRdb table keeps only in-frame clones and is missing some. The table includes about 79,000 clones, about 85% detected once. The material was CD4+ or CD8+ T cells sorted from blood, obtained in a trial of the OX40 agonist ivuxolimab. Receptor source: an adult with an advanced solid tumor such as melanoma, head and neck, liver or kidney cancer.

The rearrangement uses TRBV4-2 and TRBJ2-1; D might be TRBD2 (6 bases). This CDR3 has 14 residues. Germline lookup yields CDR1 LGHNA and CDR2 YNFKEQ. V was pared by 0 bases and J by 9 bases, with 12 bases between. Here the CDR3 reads CASSQETGEVEQFF. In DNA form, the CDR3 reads TGTGCCAGCAGCCAAGAAACGGGGGAGGTTGAGCAGTTCTTC.

The DNA of the CDR3 is TGTGCCAGCAGCTTTGTAAGGGACAGAGTATTTTATGGCTACACCTTC. It yields the protein CASSFVRDRVFYGYTF. This chain links TRBV11-2 with TRBJ1-2, with 7 bases fitting TRBD1. The CDR3 consists of 16 residues. Germline trimming cut 3 bases from V and 5 bases from J; bases unmatched to any gene: 12. Germline values: CDR1 SGHAT, CDR2 FQNNGV.

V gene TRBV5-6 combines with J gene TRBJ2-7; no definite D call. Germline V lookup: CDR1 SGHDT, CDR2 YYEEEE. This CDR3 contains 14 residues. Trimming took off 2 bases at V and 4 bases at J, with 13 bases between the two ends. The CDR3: CASSFGSVGYEQYF. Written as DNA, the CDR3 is TGTGCCAGCAGCTTCGGGTCAGTAGGATACGAGCAGTACTTC.

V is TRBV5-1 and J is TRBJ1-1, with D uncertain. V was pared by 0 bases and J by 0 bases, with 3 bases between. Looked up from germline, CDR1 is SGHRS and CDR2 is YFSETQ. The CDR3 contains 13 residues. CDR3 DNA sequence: TGCGCCAGCAGCTTGGGTTTGAACACTGAAGCTTTCTTT. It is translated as CASSLGLNTEAFF.

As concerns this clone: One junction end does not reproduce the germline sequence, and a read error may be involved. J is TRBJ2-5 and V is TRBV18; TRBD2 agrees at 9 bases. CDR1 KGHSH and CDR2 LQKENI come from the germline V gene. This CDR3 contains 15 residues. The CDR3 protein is CASSPRLAGQEAQYF. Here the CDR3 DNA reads TGTGCCAGCTCACCAAGGCTAGCGGGGCAAGAGGCCCAGTACTTC.

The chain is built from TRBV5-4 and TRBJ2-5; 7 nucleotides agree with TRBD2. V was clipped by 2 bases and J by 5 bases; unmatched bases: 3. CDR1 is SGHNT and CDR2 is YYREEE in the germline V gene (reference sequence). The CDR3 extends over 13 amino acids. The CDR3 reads CASSLREVETQYF. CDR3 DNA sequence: TGTGCCAGCAGCTTACGGGAGGTTGAGACCCAGTACTTC. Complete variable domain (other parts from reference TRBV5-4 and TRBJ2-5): ETGVTQSPTHLIKTRGQQVTLRCSSQSGHNTVSWYQQALGQGPQFIFQYYREEENGRGNFPPRFSGLQFPNYSSELNVNALELDDSALYLCASSLREVETQYFGPGTRLLVL.

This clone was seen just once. The CDR3 region is CASSSLADQETQYF. The CDR3 DNA reads TGTGCCAGCAGCTCTTTAGCGGATCAAGAGACCCAGTACTTC. V is TRBV5-4 and J is TRBJ2-5; tentatively, D is TRBD2 (6 bases). This CDR3 contains 14 residues. Deletions cut 3 bases from V and 2 bases from J, with 11 bases between. Germline assignment: CDR1 SGHNT and CDR2 YYREEE (reference sequence).

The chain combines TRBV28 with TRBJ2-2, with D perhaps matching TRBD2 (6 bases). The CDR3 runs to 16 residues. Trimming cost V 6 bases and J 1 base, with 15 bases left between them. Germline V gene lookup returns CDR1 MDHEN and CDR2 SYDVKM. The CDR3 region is CASSYPGLLNTGELFF. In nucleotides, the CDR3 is TGTGCCAGCAGCTATCCGGGACTTCTGAACACCGGGGAGCTGTTTTTT.

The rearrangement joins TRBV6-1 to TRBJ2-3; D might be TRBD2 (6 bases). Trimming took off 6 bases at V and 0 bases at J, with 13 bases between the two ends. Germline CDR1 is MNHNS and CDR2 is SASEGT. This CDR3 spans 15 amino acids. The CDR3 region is CASRKLAVSTDTQYF. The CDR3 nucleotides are TGTGCCAGCAGGAAATTAGCGGTTAGCACAGATACGCAGTATTTT.

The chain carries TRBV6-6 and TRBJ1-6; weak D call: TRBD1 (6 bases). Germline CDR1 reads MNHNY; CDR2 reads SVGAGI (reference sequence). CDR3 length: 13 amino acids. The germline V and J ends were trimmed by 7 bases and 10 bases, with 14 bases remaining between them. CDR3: CASTYSGESPLHF. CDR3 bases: TGTGCCAGCACCTACTCAGGGGAGTCACCCCTCCACTTT.

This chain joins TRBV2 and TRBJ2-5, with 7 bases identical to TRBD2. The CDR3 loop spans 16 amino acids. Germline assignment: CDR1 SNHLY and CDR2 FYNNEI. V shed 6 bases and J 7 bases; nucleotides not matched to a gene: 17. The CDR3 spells CASRGWARGGRWTQYF. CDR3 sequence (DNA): TGTGCCAGCAGGGGGTGGGCACGTGGCGGGAGATGGACCCAGTACTTC.

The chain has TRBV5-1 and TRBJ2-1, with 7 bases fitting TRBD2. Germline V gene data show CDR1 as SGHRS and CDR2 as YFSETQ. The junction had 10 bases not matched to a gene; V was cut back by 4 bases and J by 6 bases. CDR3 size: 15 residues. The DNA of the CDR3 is TGCGCCAGCAGCATGGAGGTAGCGGGCGTCAATGAGCAGTTCTTC. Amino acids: CASSMEVAGVNEQFF.

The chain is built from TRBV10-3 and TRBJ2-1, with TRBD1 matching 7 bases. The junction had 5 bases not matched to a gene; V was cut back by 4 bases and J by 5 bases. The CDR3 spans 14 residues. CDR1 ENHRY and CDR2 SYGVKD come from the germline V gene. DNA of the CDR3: TGTGCCATCAGTGCCTTGACAGGGAACAATGAGCAGTTCTTC. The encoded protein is CAISALTGNNEQFF.

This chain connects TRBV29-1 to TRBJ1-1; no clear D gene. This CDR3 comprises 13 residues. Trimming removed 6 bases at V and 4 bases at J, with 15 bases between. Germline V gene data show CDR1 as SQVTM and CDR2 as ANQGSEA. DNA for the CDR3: TGCAGCGTGAAACATAATGCGGTCACTGAAGCTTTCTTT. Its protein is CSVKHNAVTEAFF.

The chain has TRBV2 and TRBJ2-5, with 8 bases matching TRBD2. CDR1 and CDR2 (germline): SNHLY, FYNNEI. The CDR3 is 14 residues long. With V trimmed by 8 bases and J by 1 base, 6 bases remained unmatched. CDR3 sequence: CASVGGALQETQYF. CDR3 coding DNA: TGTGCCAGCGTCGGGGGGGCCCTCCAAGAGACCCAGTACTTC.

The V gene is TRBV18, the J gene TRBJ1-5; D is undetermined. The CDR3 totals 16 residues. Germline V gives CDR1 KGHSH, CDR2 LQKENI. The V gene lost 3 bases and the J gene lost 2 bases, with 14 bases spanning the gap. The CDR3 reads CASSPDAGDGNQPQHF. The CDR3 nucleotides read TGTGCCAGCTCACCCGACGCCGGGGATGGCAATCAGCCCCAGCATTTT. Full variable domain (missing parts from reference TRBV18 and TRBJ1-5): NAGVMQNPRHLVRRRGQEARLRCSPMKGHSHVYWYRQLPEEGLKFMVYLQKENIIDESGMPKERFSAEFPKEGPSILRIQQVVRGDSAAYFCASSPDAGDGNQPQHFGDGTRLSIL.

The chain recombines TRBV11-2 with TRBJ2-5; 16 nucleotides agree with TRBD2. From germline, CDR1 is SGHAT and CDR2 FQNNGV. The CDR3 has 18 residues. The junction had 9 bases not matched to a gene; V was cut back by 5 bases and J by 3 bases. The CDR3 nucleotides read TGTGCCAGCAGCCCCAGGGGACTAGCGGGAGGGCTGAAAGAGACCCAGTACTTC. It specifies CASSPRGLAGGLKETQYF.

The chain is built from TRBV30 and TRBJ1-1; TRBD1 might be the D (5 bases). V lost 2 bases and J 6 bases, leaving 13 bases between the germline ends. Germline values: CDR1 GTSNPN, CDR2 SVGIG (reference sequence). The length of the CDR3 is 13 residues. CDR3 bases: TGTGCCTGGAGTTATTGGAGGGGTGCTGAAGCTTTCTTT. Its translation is CAWSYWRGAEAFF.

This CDR3 is CASSLNGYEQYF. In DNA form, the CDR3 reads TGTGCCAGCAGCTTAAATGGGTACGAGCAGTACTTC. The chain uses TRBV7-8 and TRBJ2-7, with D unresolved. In germline, CDR1 is SGHVS, CDR2 FQNEAQ. The ends were cut back, 2 bases at V and 4 bases at J, with 6 bases in the middle. The CDR3 loop spans 12 amino acids.

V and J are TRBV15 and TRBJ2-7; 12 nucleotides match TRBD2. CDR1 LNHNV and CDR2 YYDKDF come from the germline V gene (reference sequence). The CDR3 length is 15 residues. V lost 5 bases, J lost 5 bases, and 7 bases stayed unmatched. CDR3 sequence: CATSGETSGSNEQYF. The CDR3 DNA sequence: TGTGCCACCAGCGGCGAGACTAGCGGGAGTAACGAGCAGTACTTC.

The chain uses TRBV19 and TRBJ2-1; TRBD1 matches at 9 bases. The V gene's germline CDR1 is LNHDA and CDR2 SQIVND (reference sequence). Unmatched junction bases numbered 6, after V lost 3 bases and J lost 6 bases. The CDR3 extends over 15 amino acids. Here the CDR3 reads CASSISDRGPNEQFF. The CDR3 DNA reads TGTGCCAGTAGTATTTCGGACAGGGGCCCCAATGAGCAGTTCTTC. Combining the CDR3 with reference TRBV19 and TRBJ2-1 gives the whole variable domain DGGITQSPKYLFRKEGQNVTLSCEQNLNHDAMYWYRQDPGQGLRLIYYSQIVNDFQKGDIAEGYSVSREKKESFPLTVTSAQKNPTAFYLCASSISDRGPNEQFFGPGTRLTVL.

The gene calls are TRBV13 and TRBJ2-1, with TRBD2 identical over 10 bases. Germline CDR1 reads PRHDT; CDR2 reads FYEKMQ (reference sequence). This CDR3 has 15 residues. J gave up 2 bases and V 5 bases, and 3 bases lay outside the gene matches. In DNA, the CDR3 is TGTGCCAGCAGCCGTGGGACTAGCGCCTACAATGAGCAGTTCTTC. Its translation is CASSRGTSAYNEQFF. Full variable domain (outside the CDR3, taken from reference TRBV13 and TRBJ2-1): AAGVIQSPRHLIKEKRETATLKCYPIPRHDTVYWYQQGPGQDPQFLISFYEKMQSDKGSIPDRFSAQQFSDYHSELNMSSLELGDSALYFCASSRGTSAYNEQFFGPGTRLTVL.

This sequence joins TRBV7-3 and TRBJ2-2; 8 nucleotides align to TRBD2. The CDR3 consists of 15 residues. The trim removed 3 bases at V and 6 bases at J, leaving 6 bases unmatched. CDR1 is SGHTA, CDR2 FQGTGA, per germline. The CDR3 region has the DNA TGTGCCAGCAGCTTGAGCGGGAGTGGGTCCGGGGAGCTGTTTTTT. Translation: CASSLSGSGSGELFF.

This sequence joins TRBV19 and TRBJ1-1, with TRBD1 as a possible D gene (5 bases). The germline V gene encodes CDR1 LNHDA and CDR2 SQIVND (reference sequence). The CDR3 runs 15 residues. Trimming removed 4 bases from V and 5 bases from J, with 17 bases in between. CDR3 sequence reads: CASSSLWGKRTEAFF. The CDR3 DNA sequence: TGTGCCAGTAGTAGTCTCTGGGGCAAGAGGACTGAAGCTTTCTTT. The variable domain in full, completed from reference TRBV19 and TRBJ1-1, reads DGGITQSPKYLFRKEGQNVTLSCEQNLNHDAMYWYRQDPGQGLRLIYYSQIVNDFQKGDIAEGYSVSREKKESFPLTVTSAQKNPTAFYLCASSSLWGKRTEAFFGQGTRLTVV.

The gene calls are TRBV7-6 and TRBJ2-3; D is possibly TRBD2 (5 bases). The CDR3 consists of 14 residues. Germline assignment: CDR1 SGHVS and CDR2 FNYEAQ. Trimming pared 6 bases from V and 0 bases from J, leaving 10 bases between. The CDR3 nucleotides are TGTGCCAGCAGAGACTATGCTAGCACAGATACGCAGTATTTT. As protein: CASRDYASTDTQYF.